The 7 T cell receptor beta chains in this list originate from one sample, sequenced in a study of cytomegalovirus exposure and HLA in healthy donors. It was with 60 Vbeta and 13 Jbeta primers that the PCR ran. Produced via immunoSEQ multiplex PCR; TCRdb's table is partial and in-frame only. Among about 160,000 clones listed, around 79% were seen once. The specimen sequenced was PBMCs. These receptors were obtained from a woman in her forties in good health and CMV-seronegative.

The genes are TRBV27 and TRBJ2-5; 7 bases fit TRBD1. This CDR3 spans 19 amino acids. The germline V gene encodes CDR1 MNHEY and CDR2 SMNVEV (reference sequence). V was clipped by 0 bases and J by 3 bases; unmatched bases: 16. Here the CDR3 DNA reads TGTGCCAGCAGTTTATCGTTCGGGTTTCGGCCAGGGGGAAAAGAGACCCAGTACTTC. Amino acids: CASSLSFGFRPGGKETQYF.

This sequence joins TRBV27 and TRBJ2-7; D is possibly TRBD2 (5 bases). Trimming removed 1 base from V and 4 bases from J, with 17 bases in between. The CDR3 runs to 16 residues. CDR1 is MNHEY and CDR2 is SMNVEV in the germline V gene (reference sequence). The CDR3 bases are TGTGCCAGCAGTTTATGGAAGGGAGTCGGCTCTTACGAGCAGTACTTC. This translates into CASSLWKGVGSYEQYF.

This clone was detected once. The chain is built from TRBV18 and TRBJ1-6; 7 bases match TRBD1. Germline V gene sequence: CDR1 KGHSH, CDR2 LQKENI. This CDR3 has 15 residues. V lost 3 bases to trimming and J lost 7 bases; unmatched junction nucleotides: 6. The CDR3 spells CASSPDGTANSPLHF. The CDR3 nucleotides are TGTGCCAGCTCACCCGACGGGACAGCGAATTCACCCCTCCACTTT.

J is TRBJ2-7 and V is TRBV4-1, with 9 nucleotides matching TRBD2. V lost 3 bases and J lost 6; bases outside the gene matches: 12. Germline V gene sequence: CDR1 MGHRA, CDR2 YSYEKL. The CDR3 covers 16 residues. The CDR3 sequence: CASSQRNIGGGGEQYF. For the CDR3, the DNA is TGCGCCAGCAGCCAGAGAAATATTGGCGGGGGGGGCGAGCAGTACTTC.

The chain uses TRBV6-4 and TRBJ1-1; the match to TRBD1 covers 9 bases. CDR1 is MRHNA, CDR2 SNTAGT, per germline. CDR3 length: 16 amino acids. The trim removed 6 bases at V and 7 bases at J, leaving 15 bases unmatched. The CDR3 region is CASRPRDREERDEAFF. The DNA of the CDR3 is TGTGCCAGCAGACCTCGGGACAGGGAAGAAAGGGATGAAGCTTTCTTT.

This clone was seen more than once but under ten times. The chain recombines TRBV15 with TRBJ1-4, with TRBD1 matching over 7 bases. The V segment lost 3 bases and the J segment 2 bases; nucleotides outside the gene matches: 6. Germline CDR1 LNHNV, CDR2 YYDKDF (reference sequence). This CDR3 is 16 amino acids long. The CDR3 sequence is CATSRAPTGTNEKLFF. The CDR3 DNA is TGTGCCACCAGCAGGGCCCCGACAGGGACTAATGAAAAACTGTTTTTT.

This clone has a handful of counts. The CDR3 nucleotides are TGTGCCAGCAGCCCTGGGGGGGGTCGGGCTTTCTTT. Translating gives CASSPGGGRAFF. The V call is TRBV11-2, the J call TRBJ1-1, with a tentative D call TRBD1 (5 bases). The CDR3 is made up of 12 amino acids. Germline loops: CDR1 SGHAT, CDR2 FQNNGV. The V and J ends lost 5 bases and 11 bases respectively, with 15 bases between them.